This T cell receptor (beta chain) was obtained from a study of T-cell memory formation after mild COVID-19. Study details: Largely donor-specific sequence clusters came from a couple of donors. Whole-study results and caveats: Contracting clones from day 15 to 85 had balanced CD4/CD8; later expanders favoured CD4+. The appearance of some responding clones in pre-infection memory suggested that cross-reactive memory joined.

A remark on this clonotype: Its matching antigen is unknown.

CDR3 length: 13 amino acids. The V gene lost 4 bases and the J gene lost 3 bases, with 9 bases spanning the gap. Per the germline V gene, CDR1 is LNHNV and CDR2 is YYDKDF (reference sequence). TCR alpha and TCR beta cDNA libraries carrying sample barcodes and UMIs were produced by 5'RACE using constant-segment primers. TCRdb recomputed calls from the 5' RACE reads with MiXCR, one row per CDR3 protein. The sample carries around 530,000 distinct CDR3 sequences, about 20% recorded once. This receptor was obtained from an adult woman who had mild COVID-19 (a few samples of this study predate the infection). Cell type and time point are not known. The chain links TRBV15 to TRBJ1-2; D is possibly TRBD1 (5 bases). The source material was PBMCs or a T cell subset sorted from them (not recorded which). CDR3 in DNA: TGTGCCACCAGCAAACGGGGGGACTATGGCTACACCTTC. Translating gives CATSKRGDYGYTF. Drawing the rest from reference TRBV15 and TRBJ1-2, the complete variable domain is DAMVIQNPRYQVTQFGKPVTLSCSQTLNHNVMYWYQQKSSQAPKLLFHYYDKDFNNEADTPDNFQSRRPNTSFCFLDIRSPGLGDTAMYLCATSKRGDYGYTFGSGTRLTVV.